A single sample is the source of the 15 T cell receptor beta chains below, sequenced in a study of blood T cell repertoires in COVID-19. Produced via immunoSEQ multiplex PCR; TCRdb's table is partial and in-frame only. The table lists around 280,000 clones, roughly 90% of them singletons, with roughly 10% in the top ten. What was sequenced was peripheral blood. These receptor sequences come from a woman in her thirties with COVID-19, enrolled during active disease.

The J gene is TRBJ2-1, the V gene TRBV15, with 10 bases aligning to TRBD2. The germline CDR1 and CDR2 sequences are LNHNV and YYDKDF (reference sequence). This CDR3 spans 15 amino acids. V dropped 0 bases and J dropped 10; count of bases not matched to a gene: 6. The CDR3 here is CATSRDYSGGREQFF. In DNA, the CDR3 is TGTGCCACCAGCAGAGATTATAGCGGGGGGCGGGAGCAGTTCTTC. Full variable domain (remainder filled in from reference TRBV15 and TRBJ2-1): DAMVIQNPRYQVTQFGKPVTLSCSQTLNHNVMYWYQQKSSQAPKLLFHYYDKDFNNEADTPDNFQSRRPNTSFCFLDIRSPGLGDTAMYLCATSRDYSGGREQFFGPGTRLTVL.

CDR3 loop: CASSDGQAYNEQFF. The CDR3 DNA follows: TGTGCCAGCAGCGACGGACAGGCCTACAATGAGCAGTTCTTC. This rearrangement joins TRBV14 to TRBJ2-1, with 7 bases aligning to TRBD1. With V trimmed by 5 bases and J by 2 bases, 3 bases remained unmatched. Germline V CDR1 and CDR2: SGHDN, FVKESK. The CDR3 totals 14 residues. The variable domain in full, completed from reference TRBV14 and TRBJ2-1, reads EAGVTQFPSHSVIEKGQTVTLRCDPISGHDNLYWYRRVMGKEIKFLLHFVKESKQDESGMPNNRFLAERTGGTYSTLKVQPAELEDSGVYFCASSDGQAYNEQFFGPGTRLTVL.

This clone appeared a few times. J is TRBJ2-4 and V is TRBV4-3; possibly TRBD2 for D (5 bases). Germline values: CDR1 LGHNA, CDR2 YSLEER. With 1 base removed from V and 0 bases from J, the gap between germline ends came to 10 bases. This CDR3 comprises 16 residues. The DNA for the CDR3 is TGCGCCAGCAGCCAAGGGGGAGCCTTAGCCAAAAACATTCAGTACTTC. This sequence encodes CASSQGGALAKNIQYF.

V usage is TRBV18 and J usage is TRBJ2-5, with 11 bases that match TRBD2. Unmatched junction bases numbered 7, after V lost 0 bases and J lost 7 bases. From germline, CDR1 is KGHSH and CDR2 LQKENI. The CDR3 length is 16 residues. CDR3 DNA: TGTGCCAGCTCACCACCTTTGGGACTAGCGGAGGGGACCCAGTACTTC. This codes for CASSPPLGLAEGTQYF.

This sequence joins TRBV3-1 (or the pseudogene TRBV3-2) and TRBJ1-1; D not resolved. This CDR3 is 18 amino acids long. Germline CDR1 is LGHDT and CDR2 is YNNKEL (reference sequence). V lost 4 bases, J lost 3 bases, and 24 bases lay in between. The DNA of the CDR3 is TGTGCCAGCAGCCTCCGCGGCCACTCGCCGGCGGGTGACACTGAAGCTTTCTTT. This sequence encodes CASSLRGHSPAGDTEAFF.

The rearrangement uses TRBV28 and TRBJ2-7, with D possibly TRBD1 on 6 matching bases. Trimming cost V 6 bases and J 6 bases, with 15 bases left between them. The CDR3 covers 13 residues. CDR1 is MDHEN, CDR2 SYDVKM, per germline. This chain's CDR3 is CASSLGTFREQYF. CDR3 bases: TGTGCCAGCAGCTTGGGGACATTTCGCGAGCAGTACTTC. The variable domain in full, completed from reference TRBV28 and TRBJ2-7, reads DVKVTQSSRYLVKRTGEKVFLECVQDMDHENMFWYRQDPGLGLRLIYFSYDVKMKEKGDIPEGYSVSREKKERFSLILESASTNQTSMYLCASSLGTFREQYFGPGTRLTVT.

This sequence joins TRBV28 and TRBJ2-7; unclear D gene. V was pared by 3 bases and J by 3 bases, with 12 bases between. Germline-derived CDR1 and CDR2 are MDHEN and SYDVKM. CDR3 length equals 14 residues. CDR3 loop: CASSFANSFYEQYF. In DNA form, the CDR3 reads TGTGCCAGCAGTTTCGCCAATAGCTTCTACGAGCAGTACTTC.

The CDR3 nucleotides read TGTGCCAGTAGTATAAACGGCTTGGACAGGCGGTATGGCTACACCTTC. Amino acids: CASSINGLDRRYGYTF. V is TRBV19 and J is TRBJ1-2, with TRBD1 matching over 7 bases. V lost 2 bases, J lost 5 bases, and 11 bases stayed unmatched. The CDR3 extends over 16 amino acids. Germline assignment: CDR1 LNHDA and CDR2 SQIVND (reference sequence).

The gene calls are TRBV7-2 and TRBJ1-4; no definite D call. Germline values: CDR1 SGHTA, CDR2 FQGNSA. V was cut by 5 bases and J by 8 bases, with 15 bases left in between. The CDR3 loop spans 14 amino acids. CDR3 in DNA: TGTGCCAGCAGCGAAAAGGCAGGTAGAGAAAAACTGTTTTTT. Translation: CASSEKAGREKLFF.

The chain has TRBV5-1 and TRBJ1-1, with D possibly being TRBD1 (6 bases). Germline V gene data show CDR1 as SGHRS and CDR2 as YFSETQ. CDR3 length equals 12 residues. Trimming left V 4 bases short and J 8 bases short, with 12 bases between. CDR3 in amino acids: CASSPQGTEAFF. The CDR3 DNA follows: TGCGCCAGCAGCCCCCAGGGGACGGAAGCTTTCTTT.

As to this clone: A read error may be the cause here, since a much bigger clone is one base away. This rearrangement joins TRBV2 to TRBJ1-2; the match to TRBD1 covers 8 bases. Unmatched junction bases numbered 4, after V lost 6 bases and J lost 4 bases. This CDR3 is built from 13 residues. CDR1 is SNHLY, CDR2 FYNNEI, per germline. CDR3 coding DNA: TGTGCCAGCAGCGTACAGGGGGGCTATGGCTACACCTTC. Protein sequence: CASSVQGGYGYTF.

The V call is TRBV19, the J call TRBJ1-2, with a possible D match to TRBD1 (6 bases). V lost 7 bases and J lost 3, with 18 bases in between. This CDR3 is 15 amino acids long. Germline-derived CDR1 and CDR2 are LNHDA and SQIVND (reference sequence). CDR3 residues: CASTQGGFSDYGYTF. The CDR3 region has the DNA TGTGCCAGTACCCAAGGGGGTTTTTCGGACTATGGCTACACCTTC.

Of note for this clone: The junction differs from germline at one of its ends, possibly a read error. The CDR3 protein is CASSLGDRGYTGELFF. The CDR3 bases are TGTGCTAGCAGCCTCGGGGACAGGGGATACACCGGGGAGCTGTTTTTT. This rearrangement joins TRBV7-7 to TRBJ2-2, with 10 bases identical to TRBD1. This CDR3 has 16 amino acids. Germline CDR1 reads SSHAT; CDR2 reads FNYEAQ (reference sequence).

The chain employs TRBV27 and TRBJ1-2; no definite D call. Trimming shortened V by 4 bases and J by 4 bases, and 10 bases separated the two germline ends. The CDR3 sequence is 13 residues long. Per germline, CDR1 MNHEY and CDR2 SMNVEV (reference sequence). This CDR3 is CASSSVDSYGYTF. The CDR3 DNA reads TGTGCCAGCAGTTCCGTTGATAGCTATGGCTACACCTTC.

This chain connects TRBV5-1 to TRBJ2-1; 11 bases line up with TRBD2. The germline CDR1 and CDR2 sequences are SGHRS and YFSETQ. V trimming: 4 bases; J trimming: 4 bases; junction bases outside the gene matches: 7. This CDR3 has 16 amino acids. This CDR3 is CASSLPGLAVYNEQFF. CDR3 sequence (DNA): TGCGCCAGCAGCCTTCCGGGACTAGCGGTTTACAATGAGCAGTTCTTC.